This entry is about one T cell receptor (beta chain). The data stem from a study of blood T cell repertoires in COVID-19. TCRdb's copy holds only in-frame clones and misses some; the assay was immunoSEQ multiplex PCR. Among 380,000 or so clones listed, 80% to 90% were seen once. Trimming took off 2 bases at V and 6 bases at J, with 10 bases between the two ends. This CDR3 comprises 13 residues. The clonotype comes from a man in his forties with acute or convalescent COVID-19. What was sequenced was peripheral blood. The rearrangement links TRBV12-3 or TRBV12-4 to TRBJ2-5; D is undetermined. CDR3 protein: CASSLFVAKTQYF. Here the CDR3 DNA reads TGTGCCAGCAGTTTATTTGTAGCAAAGACCCAGTACTTC.